One sample yielded the 21 T cell receptor beta chains listed below, sequenced in a study of T cells in Graves' hyperthyroidism and ophthalmopathy. Amplification of TCR beta CDR3 regions used RNA as the template. Initially, a first-round RT-PCR of the TCR CDR3 employed the HTBI primer set. TCRdb called the multiplex PCR reads again in MiXCR, with one record for every CDR3 protein. The sample has about 360,000 distinct CDR3 sequences, roughly 13% seen once. The material sequenced was blood. Receptors originate from a woman aged 18-29 years with Graves' hyperthyroidism.

This clonotype was seen repeatedly, ten times or more. This chain uses TRBV28 with TRBJ1-4; possibly TRBD1 for D (6 bases). Germline loops: CDR1 MDHEN, CDR2 SYDVKM. V gave up 6 bases and J gave up 5 bases, with 13 bases separating them. This CDR3 comprises 14 residues. CDR3 sequence (DNA): TGTGCCAGCAGCCGACAGGCGCTCAATGAAAAACTGTTTTTT. Its translation: CASSRQALNEKLFF.

In its sample, this clonotype was seen many times. The chain links TRBV3-1 to TRBJ1-1; D gene uncertain. The CDR3 totals 17 residues. Germline values: CDR1 LGHDT, CDR2 YNNKEL (reference sequence). Trimming shortened V by 5 bases and J by 1 base, and 20 bases separated the two germline ends. CDR3 sequence reads: CASSYAAGNRWNTEAFF. The CDR3 coding sequence is TGTGCCAGCAGCTACGCGGCGGGGAATAGGTGGAACACTGAAGCTTTCTTT.

Ten or more counts support this clonotype. The chain joins TRBV11-2 to TRBJ2-1, with 8 positions matching TRBD2. The CDR3 length is 14 residues. Unmatched junction bases numbered 6, after V lost 4 bases and J lost 7 bases. From germline, CDR1 is SGHAT and CDR2 FQNNGV. The CDR3 protein is CASSSRLASNEQFF. DNA for the CDR3: TGTGCCAGCAGCTCAAGACTAGCGTCGAATGAGCAGTTCTTC.

The V call is TRBV7-9, the J call TRBJ1-5; D possibly corresponds to TRBD1 (6 bases). V was clipped by 4 bases and J by 5 bases, with 12 bases between them. Per germline, CDR1 SEHNR and CDR2 FQNEAQ (reference sequence). This CDR3 region has 14 residues. This CDR3 is CASSSGGAHQPQHF. The CDR3 nucleotides are TGTGCCAGCAGCTCCGGGGGCGCCCATCAGCCCCAGCATTTT. The whole variable domain, remainder taken from reference TRBV7-9 and TRBJ1-5, is DTGVSQNPRHKITKRGQNVTFRCDPISEHNRLYWYRQTLGQGPEFLTYFQNEAQLEKSRLLSDRFSAERPKGSFSTLEIQRTEQGDSAMYLCASSSGGAHQPQHFGDGTRLSIL.

This clonotype was seen repeatedly, ten times or more. V and J are TRBV12-3 or TRBV12-4 and TRBJ1-2; 11 nucleotides agree with TRBD1. There are 15 residues in the CDR3. Trimming at V came to 4 bases and at J to 4 bases, leaving 5 bases not matched to a gene. For the CDR3, the DNA is TGTGCCAGCAGTTCCGGACAGGGGGCAGGCTATGGCTACACCTTC. Protein: CASSSGQGAGYGYTF.

This clonotype was found many times. V gene TRBV28 combines with J gene TRBJ2-7; 10 bases line up with TRBD1. Germline loops: CDR1 MDHEN, CDR2 SYDVKM. The CDR3 covers 16 residues. The ends lost 6 bases at V and 3 bases at J; junction bases unmatched: 11. For the CDR3, the DNA is TGTGCCAGCAGACAGACGTCCGGGACAGGGGTCTACGAGCAGTACTTC. This codes for CASRQTSGTGVYEQYF.

There are many counts of this clonotype. This rearrangement joins TRBV18 to TRBJ1-2, with D uncertain. This CDR3 is built from 15 residues. V was pared by 3 bases and J by 3 bases, with 14 bases between. CDR1 is KGHSH and CDR2 is LQKENI in the germline V gene. CDR3 in DNA: TGTGCCAGCTCACCGGGAGTCCCGAGGGACTATGGCTACACCTTC. Residues: CASSPGVPRDYGYTF. The whole variable domain, filled in from reference TRBV18 and TRBJ1-2, reads NAGVMQNPRHLVRRRGQEARLRCSPMKGHSHVYWYRQLPEEGLKFMVYLQKENIIDESGMPKERFSAEFPKEGPSILRIQQVVRGDSAAYFCASSPGVPRDYGYTFGSGTRLTVV.

CDR3 bases: TGTGCCAGCAGCCCAACCACCGGGACAGGGGAGGTCTACGAGCAGTACTTC. Encoded protein: CASSPTTGTGEVYEQYF. The chain employs TRBV7-3 and TRBJ2-7; 10 nucleotides agree with TRBD1. Germline V gene data show CDR1 as SGHTA and CDR2 as FQGTGA. The CDR3 totals 17 residues. V lost 5 bases, J lost 3 bases, and 13 bases stayed unmatched.

On this clonotype itself: A much larger clone differs by one base, so this may be a read error. The chain couples TRBV3-1 to TRBJ2-2, with TRBD2 matching over 12 bases. The CDR3 spans 15 residues. From germline, CDR1 is LGHDT and CDR2 YNNKEL (reference sequence). V lost 6 bases and J lost 4; bases outside the gene matches: 3. This CDR3 reads CASRLLAGGTGELFF. The CDR3 DNA is TGTGCCAGCAGGCTACTAGCGGGGGGCACCGGGGAGCTGTTTTTT.

Ten or more counts support this clonotype. The chain carries TRBV30 and TRBJ1-1; D is unclear. CDR3 length: 13 amino acids. Trimming shortened V by 5 bases and J by 0 bases, and 10 bases separated the two germline ends. Looked up from germline, CDR1 is GTSNPN and CDR2 is SVGIG (reference sequence). Here the CDR3 DNA reads TGTGCCTGGCAGCCGGGGATGAACACTGAAGCTTTCTTT. It translates to CAWQPGMNTEAFF.

The chain recombines TRBV24-1 with TRBJ2-3; possible D gene TRBD1, 5 bases. Germline CDR1 and CDR2: KGHDR and SFDVKD. This CDR3 has 17 amino acids. The germline V and J ends were trimmed by 4 bases and 3 bases, with 19 bases remaining between them. The CDR3 DNA follows: TGTGCCACCAGTGACCATAGAGCAGGGAAGAGAACAGATACGCAGTATTTT. Translation gives CATSDHRAGKRTDTQYF.

This clonotype was recorded at least ten times. CDR3 DNA: TGTGCCATCAGTGAGAACAATCAGCCCCAGCATTTT. Encoded protein: CAISENNQPQHF. The chain couples TRBV10-3 to TRBJ1-5, with no clear D. The germline gives CDR1 ENHRY, CDR2 SYGVKD. Between the trimmed V and J ends, which lost 2 bases and 3 bases, there was a span of 2 bases. This CDR3 contains 12 residues.

The sample holds many counts of this clonotype. Possible read error: a much larger clone is one base away. The chain employs TRBV12-3 or TRBV12-4 and TRBJ1-4; TRBD1 matches 10 bases. The V and J ends lost 4 bases and 8 bases, in that order; junction bases with no gene match: 4. The CDR3 totals 14 residues. The CDR3 coding sequence is TGTGCCAGCAGTTGGGGACAGGGGATGGAAAAACTGTTTTTT. Its protein is CASSWGQGMEKLFF.

This chain connects TRBV4-3 to TRBJ2-7, with TRBD2 matching over 10 bases. The CDR3 has 15 residues. With V trimmed by 1 base and J by 2 bases, 2 bases remained unmatched. Germline V gene lookup returns CDR1 LGHNA and CDR2 YSLEER. Written as DNA, the CDR3 is TGCGCCAGCAGCCAAGCAGCGGGAGGGCCCTACGAGCAGTACTTC. This sequence encodes CASSQAAGGPYEQYF.

This clonotype was seen a handful of times. CDR3 sequence reads: CASSPNYGYTF. In nucleotides, the CDR3 is TGTGCCAGCAGCCCGAACTATGGCTACACCTTC. The V call is TRBV5-5, the J call TRBJ1-2; D remains unclear. Germline V gene sequence: CDR1 SGHKS, CDR2 YYEKEE (reference sequence). The CDR3 length is 11 residues. The V and J ends lost 4 bases and 2 bases respectively, with 3 bases between them.

This clonotype has only a few counts. The V call is TRBV6-1, the J call TRBJ1-2; D unresolved. V was pared by 6 bases and J by 5 bases, with 16 bases between. CDR1 and CDR2 from the germline V gene are MNHNS and SASEGT. The CDR3 is 14 residues long. CDR3 coding DNA: TGTGCCAGCAGCCCGAGCGAAGGTCGGTATGGCTACACCTTC. Translating it yields CASSPSEGRYGYTF.

The chain recombines TRBV18 with TRBJ2-7; a possible D gene is TRBD2 (5 bases). Germline CDR1 KGHSH, CDR2 LQKENI. The CDR3 sequence is 18 residues long. Between the trimmed V and J ends, which lost 3 bases and 5 bases, there was a span of 26 bases. The CDR3 spells CASSPTTVEDPFGDEQYF. The CDR3 bases are TGTGCCAGCTCACCCACCACAGTGGAGGATCCCTTCGGCGACGAGCAGTACTTC.

As for this clonotype: It may be a read error: a sequence one base away is much more abundant. The chain links TRBV6-5 to TRBJ2-3, with a possible D match to TRBD1 (5 bases). This CDR3 contains 13 residues. CDR1 MNHEY and CDR2 SVGAGI come from the germline V gene. The CDR3 spells CAGSYSGSDTQYF. The CDR3 region has the DNA TGTGCCGGCAGTTACTCAGGGTCTGATACGCAGTATTTT.

Ten or more counts support this clonotype. The chain has TRBV7-9 and TRBJ2-1; tentatively, D is TRBD1 (6 bases). Trimming cost V 5 bases and J 1 base, with 15 bases left between them. Germline V gene lookup returns CDR1 SEHNR and CDR2 FQNEAQ (reference sequence). The CDR3 totals 16 residues. CDR3 sequence reads: CASSLDRAGSYNEQFF. CDR3 sequence (DNA): TGTGCCAGCAGCCTGGACAGAGCCGGATCCTACAATGAGCAGTTCTTC. The full variable domain, completed using reference TRBV7-9 and TRBJ2-1, is DTGVSQNPRHKITKRGQNVTFRCDPISEHNRLYWYRQTLGQGPEFLTYFQNEAQLEKSRLLSDRFSAERPKGSFSTLEIQRTEQGDSAMYLCASSLDRAGSYNEQFFGPGTRLTVL.

This clonotype was counted ten times or more. The V call is TRBV12-3 or TRBV12-4, the J call TRBJ1-2; D not resolved. Trimming stripped 9 bases from V and 9 bases from J, with 14 bases between. The CDR3 length is 11 residues. The CDR3 protein is CASSTALSYTF. CDR3 nucleotide sequence: TGTGCCAGTTCTACAGCTTTGAGCTACACCTTC.

This clonotype occurred a few times. This chain joins TRBV20-1 and TRBJ1-6, with D possibly being TRBD1 (6 bases). The CDR3 length is 15 residues. The germline CDR1 and CDR2 sequences are DFQATT and SNEGSKA (reference sequence). Trimming removed 6 bases from V and 3 bases from J, with 15 bases in between. CDR3 DNA: TGCAGTGCCGAGACGATGGACAGCTATAATTCACCCCTCCACTTT. This translates into CSAETMDSYNSPLHF.